Shown below are 19 T cell receptor beta chains from a single sample sequenced in a study of early T cells in non-severe SARS-CoV-2 infection. Each CDR3 protein is one row after TCRdb ran MiXCR on the 5' RACE reads. Among more than 20,000 distinct CDR3 sequences, 4% to 4.5% were seen once, and the ten largest hold about 4.4%. Specimen: whole blood. These receptors came from an adult who was a healthcare worker with PCR-confirmed SARS-CoV-2 infection or an uninfected control (not recorded which).

This clonotype was detected many times. V usage is TRBV20-1 and J usage is TRBJ1-1, with 7 nucleotides matching TRBD1. The CDR3 runs to 16 residues. With V trimmed by 0 bases and J by 3 bases, 10 bases remained unmatched. Per the germline V gene, CDR1 is DFQATT and CDR2 is SNEGSKA (reference sequence). CDR3: CSARDAVTGTDTEAFF. The CDR3 coding sequence is TGCAGTGCTAGAGATGCCGTGACAGGGACGGACACTGAAGCTTTCTTT.

The chain is built from TRBV28 and TRBJ1-3; TRBD1 matches 8 bases. Germline CDR1 MDHEN, CDR2 SYDVKM. The CDR3 is 16 residues long. The ends lost 3 bases at V and 2 bases at J; junction bases unmatched: 6. CDR3 residues: CASSFPLTGAGNTIYF. CDR3 nucleotides: TGTGCCAGCAGTTTCCCTCTGACAGGGGCTGGAAACACCATATATTTT.

This clonotype was picked up many times. This chain connects TRBV6-6 to TRBJ2-7; 9 nucleotides agree with TRBD1. V gave up 0 bases and J gave up 1 base; unmatched junction bases: 4. CDR3 length: 16 residues. Per the germline V gene, CDR1 is MNHNY and CDR2 is SVGAGI (reference sequence). This chain's CDR3 is CASSYSRDRASYEQYF. The DNA of the CDR3 is TGTGCCAGCAGTTACTCGAGGGACAGGGCGTCCTACGAGCAGTACTTC.

This clonotype came up many times. Here the CDR3 DNA reads TGTGCCAGCAGCTCGTTCGGCAGGACCCAAGAGACCCAGTACTTC. Translation gives CASSSFGRTQETQYF. The chain recombines TRBV7-6 with TRBJ2-5; D uncertain. The ends were cut back, 4 bases at V and 1 base at J, with 13 bases in the middle. Germline V gene sequence: CDR1 SGHVS, CDR2 FNYEAQ. The CDR3 runs 15 residues.

The chain uses TRBV11-2 and TRBJ2-3; perhaps TRBD2 as D (6 bases). The V end lost 3 bases, the J end lost 5 bases, and 9 bases lay between the germline ends. The CDR3 extends over 13 amino acids. Germline assignment: CDR1 SGHAT and CDR2 FQNNGV. The CDR3 DNA follows: TGTGCCAGCAGCTTCAGACTAGGAGATACGCAGTATTTT. Translated, it gives CASSFRLGDTQYF.

In this sample, this clonotype turned up many times. The V call is TRBV28, the J call TRBJ1-2; 7 nucleotides align to TRBD1. Germline CDR1 MDHEN, CDR2 SYDVKM. The CDR3 loop spans 13 amino acids. Unmatched junction bases numbered 5, after V lost 6 bases and J lost 4 bases. CDR3 sequence reads: CASSTGTVYGYTF. CDR3 coding DNA: TGTGCCAGCAGCACTGGGACAGTCTATGGCTACACCTTC.

Ten or more counts support this clonotype. This rearrangement joins TRBV18 to TRBJ1-4; no clear D. V dropped 0 bases and J dropped 7 bases, with 9 bases sitting between them. Germline V gene sequence: CDR1 KGHSH, CDR2 LQKENI. The CDR3 length is 14 residues. CDR3 loop: CASSPPAETEKLFF. The DNA of the CDR3 is TGTGCCAGCTCACCACCAGCGGAGACTGAAAAACTGTTTTTT.

This clonotype was seen ten or more times. The chain recombines TRBV6-1 with TRBJ2-3; perhaps D is TRBD1 or TRBD2 (6 bases each). Germline V gene lookup returns CDR1 MNHNS and CDR2 SASEGT. Trimming took off 6 bases at V and 3 bases at J, with 16 bases between the two ends. The CDR3 is made up of 15 amino acids. Here the CDR3 DNA reads TGTGCCAGCAGGGAACAGGAGGGGGGTACAGATACGCAGTATTTT. Protein product: CASREQEGGTDTQYF.

This chain uses TRBV12-3 or TRBV12-4 with TRBJ2-3; no clear D gene. The CDR3 consists of 13 residues. V lost 8 bases to trimming and J lost 0 bases, with 9 bases between them. The CDR3 loop is CASSKVSTDTQYF. CDR3 DNA: TGTGCCAGCTCCAAAGTTAGCACAGATACGCAGTATTTT.

This clonotype was observed a few times. CDR3 loop: CASSPEGASHNEQFF. Written as DNA, the CDR3 is TGCGCCAGCAGCCCCGAGGGAGCGTCCCACAATGAGCAGTTCTTC. The chain has TRBV5-1 and TRBJ2-1, with D perhaps TRBD2 (5 bases). The CDR3 extends over 15 amino acids. Germline assignment: CDR1 SGHRS and CDR2 YFSETQ. Trimming stripped 4 bases from V and 5 bases from J, with 16 bases between.

This clonotype was recorded many times. The V gene is TRBV29-1, the J gene TRBJ1-1, with D possibly matching TRBD1 (5 bases). Germline V gene sequence: CDR1 SQVTM, CDR2 ANQGSEA. The CDR3 extends over 13 amino acids. V lost 8 bases to trimming and J lost 3 bases, with 16 bases between them. The CDR3 region has the DNA TGCAGCTCAAGATTAGAGGGGTACACTGAAGCTTTCTTT. This sequence encodes CSSRLEGYTEAFF.

This clonotype was picked up many times. The chain carries TRBV7-8 and TRBJ1-1; a weak D match, TRBD1 (5 bases). There are 14 residues in the CDR3. From germline, CDR1 is SGHVS and CDR2 FQNEAQ. Trimming cost V 6 bases and J 4 bases, with 15 bases left between them. CDR3 DNA: TGTGCCAGCAGGTTCCGGCGGGGCAGCACTGAAGCTTTCTTT. Its protein is CASRFRRGSTEAFF.

This clonotype was counted many times. Here the CDR3 reads CASGSVRRETQYF. CDR3 nucleotide sequence: TGTGCCAGCGGCTCGGTTCGCCGAGAGACCCAGTACTTC. The J gene is TRBJ2-5, the V gene TRBV12-3 or TRBV12-4; no clear D. The CDR3 has 13 residues. Deletions cut 8 bases from V and 4 bases from J, with 14 bases between.

The sample holds many counts of this clonotype. This rearrangement joins TRBV27 to TRBJ2-5; maybe TRBD2 (6 bases). Germline V gene data show CDR1 as MNHEY and CDR2 as SMNVEV (reference sequence). This CDR3 comprises 14 residues. The V and J ends lost 5 bases and 4 bases respectively, with 14 bases between them. The CDR3 sequence is CASSPLGGRETQYF. CDR3 in DNA: TGTGCCAGCAGTCCCCTCGGGGGAAGAGAGACCCAGTACTTC.

To note about this clonotype: A clone one base away is much larger, so this may be a read error. J is TRBJ1-1 and V is TRBV6-6; no definite D call. There are 13 residues in the CDR3. Germline-derived CDR1 and CDR2 are MNHNY and SVGAGI (reference sequence). The CDR3 DNA reads TGTGCCAGCAGTTACTCGCGGGGTACTGGAGCTTTCTTT. It yields the protein CASSYSRGTGAFF.

This clonotype was found many times. The chain joins TRBV29-1 to TRBJ2-3; unclear D gene. The germline V gene has CDR1 SQVTM and CDR2 ANQGSEA. Trimming left V 7 bases short and J 4 bases short, with 18 bases between. This CDR3 has 14 amino acids. The CDR3: CSGGDGDPADTQYF. The CDR3 nucleotides are TGCAGCGGTGGAGACGGCGACCCCGCAGATACGCAGTATTTT.

This clonotype was counted many times. The J gene is TRBJ2-7, the V gene TRBV5-1; D perhaps matches TRBD1 (5 bases). CDR1 and CDR2 (germline): SGHRS, YFSETQ. The CDR3 covers 14 residues. V gave up 0 bases and J gave up 1 base, with 8 bases separating them. CDR3 bases: TGCGCCAGCAGCTTGGTTCAGGGATCCTACGAGCAGTACTTC. Translating it yields CASSLVQGSYEQYF. Full variable domain (rest looked up from reference TRBV5-1 and TRBJ2-7): KAGVTQTPRYLIKTRGQQVTLSCSPISGHRSVSWYQQTPGQGLQFLFEYFSETQRNKGNFPGRFSGRQFSNSRSEMNVSTLELGDSALYLCASSLVQGSYEQYFGPGTRLTVT.

This clonotype was seen ten or more times. The chain carries TRBV7-9 and TRBJ1-5; D perhaps matches TRBD1 (5 bases). The germline CDR1 and CDR2 sequences are SEHNR and FQNEAQ (reference sequence). CDR3 length: 17 amino acids. Trimming removed 7 bases at V and 4 bases at J, with 23 bases between. This chain's CDR3 is CASTPTVRQGGNQPQHF. CDR3 nucleotides: TGTGCCAGCACCCCGACCGTAAGGCAGGGAGGTAATCAGCCCCAGCATTTT.

The DNA of the CDR3 is TGTGCCAGCAGGATTCGACAGTCTGCCGGGGAGCTGTTTTTT. Its protein product is CASRIRQSAGELFF. The rearrangement uses TRBV2 and TRBJ2-2; D is possibly TRBD1 (5 bases). Germline CDR1 reads SNHLY; CDR2 reads FYNNEI. CDR3 length: 14 amino acids. V lost 6 bases and J lost 6, with 14 bases in between.